The rows below give T cell receptor beta chains drawn from one sample of a study of cytomegalovirus exposure and HLA in healthy donors. TCRdb's copy holds only in-frame clones and misses some; the assay was immunoSEQ multiplex PCR. The table shows around 150,000 clones, with approximately 60% occurring only once. Sequenced sample: PBMCs. These receptors were obtained from a woman aged 40 to 49 in good health and CMV-seronegative. CDR3s include the opening cysteine and the closing phenylalanine or tryptophan. The D gene is left open where the match is weak. The size entry is marked missing in some rows and otherwise reads once, few, many or a size class.

>TRBV5-1|NA|few|TRBJ2-5
TGCGCCAGCAGCTCCCCTGGGTCGGGGGTAGGAGAGACCCAGTACTTC
CASSSPGSGVGETQYF
>TRBV30|NA|NA|TRBJ2-3
TGTGCCTGGAGTGTGAACAGGGCCACAGATACGCAGTATTTT
CAWSVNRATDTQYF
>TRBV7-8|TRBD1|few|TRBJ2-2
TGTGCCAGCAGCTACGGACAGGGGACCACCGGGGAGCTGTTTTTT
CASSYGQGTTGELFF
>TRBV28|TRBD1|NA|TRBJ1-5
TGTGCCAGCAGTCCACTCGGACAGGGGGTTAGCAATCAGCCCCAGCATTTT
CASSPLGQGVSNQPQHF
>TRBV19|TRBD2|NA|TRBJ2-1
TGTGCCAGTAGTATAGCTAGCGGGGGGGACAATGAGCAGTTCTTC
CASSIASGGDNEQFF
>TRBV7-3|TRBD2|NA|TRBJ2-3
TGTGCCAGCAGTCCAAGCGGGGGGAGCACAGATACGCAGTATTTT
CASSPSGGSTDTQYF
>TRBV28|NA|few|TRBJ1-6
TGTGCCATGCTCCGCGGGTCCTATAATTCACCCCTCCACTTT
CAMLRGSYNSPLHF
>TRBV30|NA|NA|TRBJ1-4
TGTGCCTGGAGCAGGGTGGACGAAAAACTGTTTTTT
CAWSRVDEKLFF
>TRBV7-9|NA|NA|TRBJ2-7
TGTGCCAGCAGCTCAGACAGGAAGAATCTCTACGAGCAGTACTTC
CASSSDRKNLYEQYF
>TRBV12-5|TRBD2|NA|TRBJ2-7
TGTGCTAGTGGCCCACAGACCGGGACTAGCGGGGGGGACTCCTACGAGCAGTACTTC
CASGPQTGTSGGDSYEQYF
>TRBV4-1|TRBD1|NA|TRBJ1-3
TGCGCCAATCCGGGACAGGGTTTAAACACCATATATTTT
CANPGQGLNTIYF
>TRBV9|TRBD1|NA|TRBJ2-7
TGTGCCAGCAGTGGAGGACAGGGGGCTTCCTACGAGCAGTACTTC
CASSGGQGASYEQYF
>TRBV10-3|NA|NA|TRBJ1-1
TGTGCCATCAACGACAGGAGGAACACTGAAGCTTTCTTT
CAINDRRNTEAFF